This TCR beta chain was sequenced during a study of T cell responses to AZD1222 COVID-19 vaccine. Study findings and constraints: Donors were largely white British and mainly female; clonal diversity was possibly underestimated.

Trimming pared 3 bases from V and 0 bases from J, leaving 10 bases between. This CDR3 has 14 residues. Germline CDR1 reads SGDLS; CDR2 reads YYNGEE. Generated by immunoSEQ multiplex PCR, the TCRdb table keeps only in-frame clones and is missing some. There are tens of thousands of clones in the sample; more than 90% occur only once, and 4.2% lies in the top ten. Notes on this clone: As yet, its antigen is unknown.

This clonotype originated in an adult in good health. The chain employs TRBV9 and TRBJ2-7, with D unclear. The material sequenced was peripheral blood, taken on day 0 of AZD1222 vaccination. The CDR3: CASSARQNSYEQYF. CDR3 bases: TGTGCCAGCAGCGCCCGACAAAACTCCTACGAGCAGTACTTC.